This T cell receptor (beta chain) was observed in a study of control samples from healthy donors and cancer patients. Measured with immunoSEQ multiplex PCR; TCRdb has only the in-frame clones, and not every one. This sample carries about 15,000 clones, around nine tenths of them seen once, and the ten largest clones take about 33%. Between the trimmed V and J ends, which lost 4 bases and 2 bases, there was a span of 15 bases. Germline V gene lookup returns CDR1 SQVTM and CDR2 ANQGSEA. This CDR3 has 14 amino acids. This chain uses TRBV29-1 with TRBJ2-7; perhaps TRBD2 as D (7 bases). The receptor comes from a man between 60 and 70 years old with head and neck cancer. Sequenced material: PBMCs. The CDR3 DNA reads TGCAGCGTTGTCTCGGGGGGCCCTCCCTACGAGCAGTACTTC. It is translated as CSVVSGGPPYEQYF.